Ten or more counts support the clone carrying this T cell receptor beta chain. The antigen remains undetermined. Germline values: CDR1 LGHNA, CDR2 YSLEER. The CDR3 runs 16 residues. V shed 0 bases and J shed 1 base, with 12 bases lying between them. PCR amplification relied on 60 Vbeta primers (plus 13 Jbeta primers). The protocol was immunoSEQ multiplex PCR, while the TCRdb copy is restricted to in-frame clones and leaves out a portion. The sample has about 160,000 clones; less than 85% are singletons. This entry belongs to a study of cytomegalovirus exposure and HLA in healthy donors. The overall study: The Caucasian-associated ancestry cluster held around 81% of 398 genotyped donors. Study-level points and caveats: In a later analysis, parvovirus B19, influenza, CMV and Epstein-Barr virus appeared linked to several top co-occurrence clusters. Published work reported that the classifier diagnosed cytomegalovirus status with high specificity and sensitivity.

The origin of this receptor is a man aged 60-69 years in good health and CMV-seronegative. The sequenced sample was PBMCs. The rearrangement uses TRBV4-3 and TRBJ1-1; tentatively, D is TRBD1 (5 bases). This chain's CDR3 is CASSQDVGQGNTEAFF. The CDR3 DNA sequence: TGCGCCAGCAGCCAAGATGTTGGGCAGGGGAACACTGAAGCTTTCTTT.